Listed here are 21 T cell receptor beta chains from one sample, sequenced in a study of T-cell reconstitution after alpha-beta-depleted transplantation in children. Unique molecular identifiers were built into the TCRbeta library. MiXCR was run by TCRdb on the PCR reads, yielding one entry per CDR3 protein. The table records around 500,000 distinct CDR3 sequences, roughly an eighth of them present only once. The starting material was PBMCs from the stem cell graft donor, obtained from the stem cell graft. All receptors come from a human donor who donated a stem cell graft to a child with combined immunodeficiency.

This clonotype has just a few counts. The J gene is TRBJ1-6, the V gene TRBV9; 7 bases fit TRBD1. The CDR3 extends over 13 amino acids. J was trimmed by 8 bases and V by 4 bases; bases with no gene match: 3. CDR1 is SGDLS, CDR2 YYNGEE, per germline. CDR3 residues: CASSRGPDSPLHF. In DNA, the CDR3 is TGTGCCAGCAGCAGGGGGCCAGATTCACCCCTCCACTTT.

This chain connects TRBV21-1 to TRBJ2-7; TRBD1 is taken as the D call from the table, unchecked against the DNA. TRBV21-1 is a listed pseudogene. This CDR3 contains 16 residues. Here the CDR3 reads CASSARDSFFSYEQYF. The CDR3 bases are TGTGCCAGCAGCGCCCGGGACAGTTTTTTCTCCTACGAGCAGTACTTC.

This clonotype has only a few counts. The CDR3 spells CSAKGQGASPLHF. The CDR3 DNA follows: TGCAGTGCAAAGGGACAGGGGGCTTCACCCCTCCACTTT. The gene calls are TRBV20-1 and TRBJ1-6; 12 nucleotides match TRBD1. The CDR3 consists of 13 residues. Trimming took 6 bases from V and 9 from J; bases not matched to a gene: 3. Germline V lookup: CDR1 DFQATT, CDR2 SNEGSKA (reference sequence).

The chain uses TRBV6-2 or TRBV6-3 and TRBJ2-7; D gene ambiguous. V lost 6 bases and J lost 0, with 9 bases in between. CDR1 is MNHEY and CDR2 is SVGEGT in the germline V gene. This CDR3 is built from 13 residues. The DNA of the CDR3 is TGTGCCAGCAGGCCCAGGTACTCCTACGAGCAGTACTTC. Residues: CASRPRYSYEQYF.

This clonotype has more than one count but fewer than ten. V gene TRBV27 combines with J gene TRBJ2-2, with TRBD2 as a possible D gene (6 bases). The CDR3 sequence is 14 residues long. CDR1 and CDR2 from the germline V gene are MNHEY and SMNVEV (reference sequence). The V gene lost 3 bases and the J gene lost 5 bases, with 10 bases spanning the gap. CDR3: CASSFSGVTGELFF. The CDR3 DNA reads TGTGCCAGCAGTTTCTCGGGAGTTACCGGGGAGCTGTTTTTT.

With regard to this clonotype: A read error is possible here, since a much larger clone lies one base away. Since the CDR3 does not end with the conserved phenylalanine or tryptophan, this likely comes from a read error. The CDR3 region is CASSLAITGANYGYTY. The CDR3 DNA is TGCGCCAGCAGCTTGGCGATCACAGGGGCTAACTATGGCTACACCTAC. The chain is built from TRBV5-1 and TRBJ1-2, with 7 positions matching TRBD1. CDR3 size: 16 residues. Germline V lookup: CDR1 SGHRS, CDR2 YFSETQ. Trimming at V came to 0 bases and at J to 0 bases, leaving 5 bases not matched to a gene.

This clonotype was counted a few times. The chain carries TRBV7-8 and TRBJ2-3; 7 bases line up with TRBD2. J gave up 0 bases and V 1 base, and 7 bases lay outside the gene matches. The CDR3 contains 17 residues. Germline V lookup: CDR1 SGHVS, CDR2 FQNEAQ. The CDR3 spells CASSLDPSGASTDTQYF. The DNA for the CDR3 is TGTGCCAGCAGCTTAGATCCGAGCGGGGCTAGCACAGATACGCAGTATTTT.

This clonotype has at least ten counts. The J gene is TRBJ2-1, the V gene TRBV7-3; possible D gene TRBD2, 6 bases. Germline loops: CDR1 SGHTA, CDR2 FQGTGA. This CDR3 is built from 16 residues. The V and J ends lost 1 base and 5 bases respectively, with 15 bases between them. The CDR3, as DNA: TGTGCCAGCAGCTTAAAACTTGGGACTCCCGACAATGAGCAGTTCTTC. Translated: CASSLKLGTPDNEQFF. The full variable domain, rest sourced from reference TRBV7-3 and TRBJ2-1, is GAGVSQTPSNKVTEKGKYVELRCDPISGHTALYWYRQSLGQGPEFLIYFQGTGAADDSGLPNDRFFAVRPEGSVSTLKIQRTERGDSAVYLCASSLKLGTPDNEQFFGPGTRLTVL.

This clonotype has ten or more counts. The chain recombines TRBV7-2 with TRBJ2-7, with D possibly called TRBD1 or TRBD2 (5 bases each). CDR1 is SGHTA, CDR2 FQGNSA, per germline. This CDR3 spans 14 amino acids. Trimming shortened V by 2 bases and J by 2 bases, and 10 bases separated the two germline ends. Here the CDR3 reads CASSLPGQPYEQYF. CDR3 DNA sequence: TGTGCCAGCAGCTTACCGGGGCAGCCCTACGAGCAGTACTTC.

The chain combines TRBV12-3 or TRBV12-4 with TRBJ2-1; TRBD2 aligns across 9 bases. The CDR3 consists of 16 residues. V lost 5 bases, J lost 3 bases, and 8 bases stayed unmatched. CDR3 amino acids: CASSKISGSVYNEQFF. The CDR3 DNA follows: TGTGCCAGCAGTAAAATTAGCGGGAGCGTCTACAATGAGCAGTTCTTC.

This clonotype was seen a few times. This rearrangement joins TRBV27 to TRBJ2-3, with D uncertain. With 3 bases removed from V and 1 base from J, the gap between germline ends came to 8 bases. This CDR3 spans 14 amino acids. Per the germline V gene, CDR1 is MNHEY and CDR2 is SMNVEV (reference sequence). CDR3 sequence (DNA): TGTGCCAGCAGTTTGGTGGGCCGCACAGATACGCAGTATTTT. Translation: CASSLVGRTDTQYF.

A few counts support this clonotype. The CDR3 bases are TGTGCCAGCAAGCCGGGACTAGCGGCCACCGGGGAGCTGTTTTTT. Protein product: CASKPGLAATGELFF. V and J are TRBV12-3 or TRBV12-4 and TRBJ2-2, with TRBD2 matching over 11 bases. The CDR3 contains 15 residues. V was pared by 7 bases and J by 4 bases, with 5 bases of the junction left unmatched.

This clonotype turned up a few times. The genes are TRBV2 and TRBJ2-7, with 16 bases identical to TRBD2. V gave up 6 bases and J gave up 0 bases; unmatched junction bases: 5. Germline V gives CDR1 SNHLY, CDR2 FYNNEI. The CDR3 extends over 17 amino acids. CDR3 bases: TGTGCCAGCAGGGCCGGGACTAGCGGGAGGGCCTCCTACGAGCAGTACTTC. Its protein product is CASRAGTSGRASYEQYF. The entire variable domain, with the rest obtained from reference TRBV2 and TRBJ2-7, is as follows: EPEVTQTPSHQVTQMGQEVILRCVPISNHLYFYWYRQILGQKVEFLVSFYNNEISEKSEIFDDQFSVERPDGSNFTLKIRSTKLEDSAMYFCASRAGTSGRASYEQYFGPGTRLTVT.

This clonotype was seen only a few times. This chain links TRBV20-1 with TRBJ2-4; 8 positions match TRBD2. Per the germline V gene, CDR1 is DFQATT and CDR2 is SNEGSKA (reference sequence). V shed 1 base and J 0 bases; nucleotides not matched to a gene: 8. The CDR3 loop spans 17 amino acids. The CDR3 nucleotides are TGCAGTGCTAGAGTACTAGCGGAGCCTCTAGCCAAAAACATTCAGTACTTC. Amino acid sequence: CSARVLAEPLAKNIQYF.

This clonotype was picked up one time. A much larger clone sits a single nucleotide away, making a read error possible. In this CDR3 the conserved last residue, phenylalanine or tryptophan, is missing, so a read error is likely. V is TRBV5-1 and J is TRBJ2-3, with D possibly TRBD2 on 5 matching bases. Germline V gives CDR1 SGHRS, CDR2 YFSETQ. The CDR3 covers 18 residues. Trimming stripped 6 bases from V and 2 bases from J, with 25 bases between. The CDR3 here is CASTNAPLVAIITDTQYY. The CDR3 DNA reads as TGCGCCAGCACTAATGCCCCTCTCGTAGCGATCATCACAGATACGCAGTATTAT.

The sample holds many counts of this clonotype. V is TRBV24-1 and J is TRBJ2-3; D tentatively reads TRBD1 or TRBD2 (5 bases each). This CDR3 is 15 amino acids long. V dropped 3 bases and J dropped 2 bases, with 11 bases sitting between them. CDR1 and CDR2 (germline): KGHDR, SFDVKD. The CDR3 nucleotides read TGTGCCACCAGTGATCTCGGGACGGACACAGATACGCAGTATTTT. This encodes CATSDLGTDTDTQYF.

The V call is TRBV14, the J call TRBJ2-7; D unclear. The CDR3 has 14 residues. Looked up from germline, CDR1 is SGHDN and CDR2 is FVKESK. V was shortened by 0 bases and J by 6 bases, with 12 bases between the two germline ends. CDR3 DNA: TGTGCCAGCAGCCAAGATTTGACCCGTAGCGAGCAGTACTTC. Its translation is CASSQDLTRSEQYF. Drawing the rest from reference TRBV14 and TRBJ2-7, the complete variable domain is EAGVTQFPSHSVIEKGQTVTLRCDPISGHDNLYWYRRVMGKEIKFLLHFVKESKQDESGMPNNRFLAERTGGTYSTLKVQPAELEDSGVYFCASSQDLTRSEQYFGPGTRLTVT.

This clonotype came up a few times. J is TRBJ2-2 and V is TRBV7-9, with a tentative D call TRBD2 (6 bases). V was trimmed by 3 bases and J by 6 bases, leaving 20 bases between them. The germline gives CDR1 SEHNR, CDR2 FQNEAQ (reference sequence). This CDR3 is 17 amino acids long. In nucleotides, the CDR3 is TGTGCCAGCAGCTTTCACTTAGCGGCAGGGTTGCCCGGGGAGCTGTTTTTT. Translating gives CASSFHLAAGLPGELFF. Variable domain in full (rest from reference TRBV7-9 and TRBJ2-2): DTGVSQNPRHKITKRGQNVTFRCDPISEHNRLYWYRQTLGQGPEFLTYFQNEAQLEKSRLLSDRFSAERPKGSFSTLEIQRTEQGDSAMYLCASSFHLAAGLPGELFFGEGSRLTVL.

This clonotype was observed a few times. The chain couples TRBV29-1 to TRBJ2-2, with 7 bases fitting TRBD1. Germline CDR1 reads SQVTM; CDR2 reads ANQGSEA. V was clipped by 4 bases and J by 1 base; unmatched bases: 3. CDR3 size: 14 residues. The CDR3 sequence is CSVARTGNTGELFF. CDR3 sequence (DNA): TGCAGCGTTGCCCGGACAGGGAACACCGGGGAGCTGTTTTTT.

Of note for this clonotype: A read error may be the cause here, since a much bigger clone is one base away. The chain couples TRBV7-3 to TRBJ2-3, with 11 bases matching TRBD2. Germline V gene lookup returns CDR1 SGHTA and CDR2 FQGTGA. CDR3 length: 17 residues. The CDR3 reads CASSCLLLAGAPNTEYF. CDR3 bases: TGTGCCAGCAGCTGCTTATTACTAGCGGGAGCCCCTAATACGGAGTATTTT.

This clonotype was counted a few times. The V call is TRBV18, the J call TRBJ2-6; D possibly corresponds to TRBD1 (6 bases). The ends were cut back, 3 bases at V and 0 bases at J, with 15 bases in the middle. Per the germline V gene, CDR1 is KGHSH and CDR2 is LQKENI. The CDR3 runs to 18 residues. The CDR3 sequence: CASSPLSGAFSGANVLTF. The CDR3 region has the DNA TGTGCCAGCTCACCCTTATCAGGGGCCTTCTCTGGGGCCAACGTCCTGACTTTC.